This TCR beta chain was profiled in a study of Ad26.COV2.S vaccination and SARS-CoV-2 variants. Study summary: Donor was in the COV1001 Ad26.COV2.S trial arm.

Overall study findings and caveats: Substantial response breadth was reportedly seen for spike-specific CD8+ and CD4+ T cells after vaccination.

V lost 2 bases to trimming and J lost 9 bases; unmatched junction nucleotides: 6. The CDR3 extends over 15 amino acids. Germline V gene data show CDR1 as KGHSH and CDR2 as LQKENI. Points on this clone: As yet, its antigen is unknown.

The data were produced by immunoSEQ multiplex PCR, yet TCRdb's version contains in-frame clones alone and is incomplete. The sample lists approximately 300,000 clones, about 82% seen once, with 1.9% in the top ten. The sample's treatment: around 19 received Ad26.COV2.S at low or high dose, single or two shots; roughly 5 received placebo; per-sample allocation not given. On day 63 after the first injection, vaccine and placebo recipients gave samples. Immunization relied on an Ad26 vector, which expressed Wuhan-strain SARS-CoV-2 spike. Here the sequenced sample was peripheral blood, taken in a trial of Ad26.COV2.S vaccine versus placebo. The chain uses TRBV18 and TRBJ2-1; TRBD2 aligns across 11 bases. This sequence was found in a person between 18 and 65 years old who received the Ad26.COV2.S COVID-19 vaccine or a placebo. Here the CDR3 DNA reads TGTGCCAGCTCACCAACTAGCGGGGGCCGGTCTGAGCAGTTCTTC. Translating it yields CASSPTSGGRSEQFF.